These 20 T cell receptor beta chains originate from one sample sequenced in a study of blood T cell repertoires in COVID-19. Libraries were prepared by immunoSEQ multiplex PCR; TCRdb keeps only in-frame clonotypes and omits some of them. Among about 76,000 clones listed, 80% to 90% were seen once. The sequenced material came from peripheral blood. The source of these receptors is a man in his sixties with COVID-19, enrolled during active disease.

The V call is TRBV10-3, the J call TRBJ1-1, with unresolved D. V dropped 6 bases and J dropped 1 base, with 6 bases sitting between them. This CDR3 is built from 12 residues. The germline gives CDR1 ENHRY, CDR2 SYGVKD. This CDR3 is CAIRLENTEAFF. The CDR3 DNA follows: TGTGCCATCAGGTTAGAGAACACTGAAGCTTTCTTT.

The table lists this clone with a count of one. The CDR3 coding sequence is TGTGCCAGCAGCGCCGGGACAAATTATAATTCACCCCTCCACTTT. Protein product: CASSAGTNYNSPLHF. V usage is TRBV13 and J usage is TRBJ1-6; D is perhaps TRBD1 (6 bases). This CDR3 contains 15 residues. Trimming removed 5 bases from V and 4 bases from J, with 12 bases in between. Germline CDR1 PRHDT, CDR2 FYEKMQ (reference sequence).

The J gene is TRBJ1-6, the V gene TRBV7-2; TRBD1 aligns across 7 bases. The CDR3 extends over 15 amino acids. Trimming removed 5 bases from V and 5 bases from J; junction bases left unmatched: 6. The germline V gene encodes CDR1 SGHTA and CDR2 FQGNSA. CDR3 sequence: CASSQGDRNNSPLHF. In nucleotides, the CDR3 is TGTGCCAGCAGCCAGGGGGACAGAAATAATTCACCCCTCCACTTT.

The chain's CDR3 is CATSSRVTGETQYF. The CDR3 DNA follows: TGTGCCACCAGCAGCCGGGTCACAGGGGAGACCCAGTACTTC. This chain joins TRBV15 and TRBJ2-5, with D tentatively TRBD1 (6 bases). The CDR3 has 14 amino acids. Germline assignment: CDR1 LNHNV and CDR2 YYDKDF (reference sequence). V lost 3 bases, J lost 5 bases, and 13 bases lay in between.

CDR3 coding DNA: TGTGCCAGCAGCCGAGAGGAGACCCAGTACTTC. Its translation: CASSREETQYF. The chain carries TRBV5-6 and TRBJ2-5; no clear D gene. The CDR3 spans 11 residues. Trimming removed 4 bases at V and 5 bases at J, with 6 bases between. Germline CDR1 is SGHDT and CDR2 is YYEEEE.

The V and J genes are TRBV27 and TRBJ1-2, with D tentatively TRBD1 (6 bases). Germline CDR1 reads MNHEY; CDR2 reads SMNVEV (reference sequence). The CDR3 is made up of 14 amino acids. V lost 7 bases and J lost 8, with 20 bases in between. CDR3 in amino acids: CASTPSLRGWGYTF. For the CDR3, the DNA is TGTGCCAGCACCCCCAGCCTCAGGGGCTGGGGCTACACCTTC.

The chain employs TRBV2 and TRBJ2-3; the match to TRBD2 covers 7 bases. The junction had 8 bases not matched to a gene; V was cut back by 5 bases and J by 0 bases. CDR3 length equals 16 residues. Germline CDR1 and CDR2: SNHLY and FYNNEI. CDR3 amino acids: CASSRAGVPSTDTQYF. The CDR3 region has the DNA TGTGCCAGCAGTCGGGCGGGGGTTCCTAGCACAGATACGCAGTATTTT.

The V gene is TRBV3-1 (or the pseudogene TRBV3-2), the J gene TRBJ1-6, with TRBD1 as a possible D gene (6 bases). With 2 bases removed from V and 6 bases from J, the gap between germline ends came to 8 bases. The CDR3 has 14 amino acids. CDR1 is LGHDT and CDR2 is YNNKEL in the germline V gene (reference sequence). CDR3 region: CASSQPGVNSPLHF. CDR3 DNA sequence: TGTGCCAGCAGCCAACCAGGGGTTAATTCACCCCTCCACTTT.

This clone was seen a single time. The gene calls are TRBV2 and TRBJ1-4, with no clear D. Trimming shortened V by 6 bases and J by 5 bases, and 10 bases separated the two germline ends. CDR1 is SNHLY, CDR2 FYNNEI, per germline. There are 13 residues in the CDR3. CDR3 loop: CASRQTRNEKLFF. In DNA, the CDR3 is TGTGCCAGCAGACAGACAAGAAATGAAAAACTGTTTTTT.

V and J are TRBV6-5 and TRBJ1-2, with TRBD1 matching over 9 bases. J gave up 2 bases and V 6 bases, and 4 bases lay outside the gene matches. CDR3 length equals 14 residues. Germline CDR1 is MNHEY and CDR2 is SVGAGI. CDR3 coding DNA: TGTGCCAGCAGCTGGGGACAGGGAAACTATGGCTACACCTTC. It is translated as CASSWGQGNYGYTF.

This chain links TRBV10-1 with TRBJ2-3, with a tentative D call TRBD1 (6 bases). Germline V gene sequence: CDR1 WNHNN, CDR2 SYGVQD (reference sequence). The CDR3 spans 17 residues. Trimming removed 4 bases at V and 0 bases at J, with 17 bases between. CDR3 residues: CASSGSPGQTSTDTQYF. The CDR3, as DNA: TGCGCCAGCAGTGGGAGCCCCGGACAGACTAGCACAGATACGCAGTATTTT.

The chain links TRBV21-1 to TRBJ2-1; the table names TRBD1, a call not compared with the DNA. TRBV21-1 is noted as a pseudogene. This CDR3 contains 15 residues. The chain's CDR3 is CASSKKTGELQEQFF. CDR3 coding DNA: TGTGCCAGCAGCAAAAAGACAGGGGAGTTACAGGAGCAGTTCTTC.

The rearrangement joins TRBV10-3 to TRBJ1-2; maybe TRBD1 (5 bases). V was pared by 10 bases and J by 3 bases, with 18 bases between. Germline assignment: CDR1 ENHRY and CDR2 SYGVKD. There are 14 residues in the CDR3. CDR3 sequence: CATRSDWGDYGYTF. CDR3 bases: TGTGCCACACGATCAGACTGGGGCGACTATGGCTACACCTTC.

This chain uses TRBV4-1 with TRBJ2-5; tentative D call: TRBD1 (6 bases). With 0 bases removed from V and 2 bases from J, the gap between germline ends came to 13 bases. In germline, CDR1 is MGHRA, CDR2 YSYEKL. This CDR3 spans 16 amino acids. CDR3 coding DNA: TGCGCCAGCAGCCAAGATTGGGGGCAGGCGCAAGAGACCCAGTACTTC. Protein: CASSQDWGQAQETQYF.

The chain carries TRBV23-1 and TRBJ2-6; the D is unclear. TRBV23-1 is an open reading frame whose function is uncertain. The CDR3 length is 21 residues. Trimming stripped 1 base from V and 0 bases from J, with 22 bases between. Here the CDR3 DNA reads TGCGCCAGCAGTCAATTTGCACAGTCAACTGCTCTCCTCTCTGGGGCCAACGTCCTGACTTTC. Residues: CASSQFAQSTALLSGANVLTF.

The chain has TRBV19 and TRBJ1-2, with 7 bases lining up with TRBD1. From germline, CDR1 is LNHDA and CDR2 SQIVND (reference sequence). The CDR3 is 16 residues long. V dropped 5 bases and J dropped 2; count of bases not matched to a gene: 11. This chain's CDR3 is CASSFASGTENYGYTF. The CDR3 DNA reads TGTGCCAGTAGTTTTGCCTCCGGGACAGAGAACTATGGCTACACCTTC.

This chain connects TRBV5-1 to TRBJ2-5, with 8 positions matching TRBD2. Germline loops: CDR1 SGHRS, CDR2 YFSETQ. The CDR3 contains 16 residues. Trimming took 7 bases from V and 1 from J; bases not matched to a gene: 12. The CDR3: CASAPAGALSQETQYF. CDR3 nucleotides: TGCGCCAGCGCACCAGCGGGGGCCCTATCCCAAGAGACCCAGTACTTC. The full variable domain, with the rest looked up from reference TRBV5-1 and TRBJ2-5, is KAGVTQTPRYLIKTRGQQVTLSCSPISGHRSVSWYQQTPGQGLQFLFEYFSETQRNKGNFPGRFSGRQFSNSRSEMNVSTLELGDSALYLCASAPAGALSQETQYFGPGTRLLVL.

The V gene is TRBV29-1, the J gene TRBJ2-1, with TRBD1 identical over 8 bases. CDR3 size: 17 residues. Germline CDR1 SQVTM, CDR2 ANQGSEA. The V segment lost 1 base and the J segment 8 bases; nucleotides outside the gene matches: 16. The CDR3 DNA reads TGCAGCGTTGAAGGCGACCCCGGGACAGGACAACAGGATGAGCAGTTCTTC. This gives the protein CSVEGDPGTGQQDEQFF.

This sequence joins TRBV7-9 and TRBJ1-6; 8 nucleotides agree with TRBD1. Trimming removed 5 bases from V and 9 bases from J; junction bases left unmatched: 9. The CDR3 has 15 amino acids. CDR1 is SEHNR and CDR2 is FQNEAQ in the germline V gene (reference sequence). The CDR3 loop is CASSGYGQGSSPLHF. DNA of the CDR3: TGTGCCAGCAGCGGATACGGACAGGGTTCTTCACCCCTCCACTTT.

The chain links TRBV7-3 to TRBJ2-7; 7 nucleotides align to TRBD2. The germline V gene has CDR1 SGHTA and CDR2 FQGTGA. This CDR3 has 13 residues. With V trimmed by 2 bases and J by 3 bases, 1 base remained unmatched. The CDR3 DNA reads TGTGCCAGCAGCTTAGGACTAGTCTACGAGCAGTACTTC. Its translation is CASSLGLVYEQYF.